Listed below are T cell receptor beta chains from one sample, sequenced in a study of PD-1 blockade in classical Hodgkin lymphoma. Measured with immunoSEQ multiplex PCR; TCRdb has only the in-frame clones, and not every one. Found here are tens of thousands of clones, roughly 80% of them singletons; the top ten hold 15% to 20%. The specimen comprised peripheral blood mononuclear cells (PBMCs), sampled before the fourth cycle of nivolumab. These receptors were taken from a human donor with classical Hodgkin lymphoma. The CDR3 runs from the conserved cysteine through the conserved F or W. Fields, in order: J gene, clone size, V gene, CDR3 protein. Part of the rows lack a size; the others show once, few, many or a class for expanded clones.

TRBJ1-1	-	TRBV5-1	CASSLGGNTEAFF
TRBJ1-2	once	TRBV5-1	CASSSGLRALSGGYGYTF
TRBJ1-1	-	TRBV6-1	CASSEAGGQRAFF
TRBJ2-7	few	TRBV27	CASSTSSYEQYF
TRBJ2-7	-	TRBV7-2	CASSFGRPYEQYF
TRBJ1-2	-	TRBV9	CASSLSDSSINGYTF
TRBJ2-7	-	TRBV7-2	CASSLTPGPRYEQYF
TRBJ1-1	once	TRBV10-3	CAISEERGSEAFF
TRBJ2-7	few	TRBV5-4	CASSLSNGPSYEQYF
TRBJ1-5	-	TRBV11-2	CASSLESGGHQPQHF
TRBJ2-5	-	TRBV6-1	CASTELALPSQYF
TRBJ2-3	-	TRBV28	CASSLTGTSGTDTQYF
TRBJ2-3	-	TRBV29-1	CSVEDGQPTDTQYF
TRBJ1-1	-	TRBV6-4	CASSTGAEGTEAFF
TRBJ1-1	-	TRBV20-1	CSVRGAEAFF
TRBJ2-7	-	TRBV7-2	CASSLLYYGAEQYF
TRBJ2-7	-	TRBV12-1	CASSFELCGDSGYEQYF
TRBJ2-7	-	TRBV9	CASSAGTDTYEQYF
TRBJ1-5	-	TRBV4-2	CASSQDWGAQPQHF
TRBJ1-1	-	TRBV9	CASSVGGGEGSTEAFF
TRBJ2-2	-	TRBV19	CASSPRDRVTGELFF
TRBJ1-1	once	TRBV5-1	CASSLGGNTEAFF
TRBJ2-7	-	TRBV7-8	CASSLALSSPIYEQYF
TRBJ2-7	-	TRBV5-1	CASSPDQGTPYEQYF
TRBJ2-2	-	TRBV7-3	CASWWGAEGELFF
TRBJ2-7	-	TRBV27	CASSTGSFLNEQYF
TRBJ1-6	once	TRBV6-6	CASSYSTGDDSPLHF
TRBJ2-7	-	TRBV6-5	CASTGGGSYEQYF
TRBJ2-2	-	TRBV14	CASSGSSPSTGELFF
TRBJ1-2	once	TRBV7-9	CASSLRVYGYTF
TRBJ2-1	once	TRBV4-1	CASSQGTTFPHNEQFF
TRBJ2-5	-	TRBV10-2	CASSVLGPPETQYF
TRBJ2-5	once	TRBV9	CASSVGLAGGETQYF
TRBJ2-1	-	TRBV7-2	CASSLVLAATYNEQFF
TRBJ2-7	-	TRBV7-9	CASSQDGGYEQYF
TRBJ1-5	-	TRBV4-1	CASSPSGSNQPQHF
TRBJ1-1	-	TRBV5-1	CASSLGSAAFF
TRBJ1-4	once	TRBV4-3	CASSQRGGRTSRKLFF
TRBJ1-2	-	TRBV5-1	CASSLVGYTF
TRBJ2-7	-	TRBV29-1	CSVGTGNEQYF
TRBJ2-6	-	TRBV6-1	CASSETNSGANVLTF
TRBJ1-2	once	TRBV30	CALRQGPQYGYTF
TRBJ2-7	-	TRBV5-4	CASTPQQGAVQYF
TRBJ1-5	-	TRBV7-8	CASSFANQPQHF
TRBJ2-7	-	TRBV7-2	CASRARDGSYEQYF
TRBJ2-5	-	TRBV10-3	CATTGPAGQETQYF
TRBJ2-2	-	TRBV15	CATRVQGNTGELFF
TRBJ1-4	-	TRBV7-8	CASSPQVGGQEKLFF
TRBJ2-7	-	TRBV5-1	CASSLEGTSGVVNPDEQYF
TRBJ1-2	-	TRBV10-3	CAISEGTGLHTF
TRBJ2-2	-	TRBV19	CAGDFSVSGCTGELFF
TRBJ1-1	-	TRBV7-3	CASSFTLRENTEAFF
TRBJ2-5	-	TRBV7-2	CASTLDSASETQYF
TRBJ1-1	-	TRBV11-3	CASSSTSRSEAFF